The following is a T cell receptor beta chain sequence with its context. The CDR3 has 13 residues. Germline V gene data show CDR1 as SEHNR and CDR2 as FQNEAQ (reference sequence). Trimming stripped 1 base from V and 7 bases from J, with 10 bases between. The authors' processing: Reference gene primers were amplified, and this amplification served to estimate nucleated cell counts. Sequenced by immunoSEQ multiplex PCR; TCRdb stores in-frame clones only, minus some. The DNA was the basis for D and trimming; V, J and clone size are from that table. This table has tens of thousands of clones, around 86% appearing once. The sample comes from a study of blood T cell repertoires in COVID-19. Study summary: COVID-19 samples from acute and convalescent phases originated in the United States, Italy and Spain. The analysed material was cDNA or gDNA that came from T cells, B-cell-depleted T cells, or PBMCs.

This chain connects TRBV7-9 to TRBJ2-5; D uncertain. What was sequenced was peripheral blood. This sequence originates from an elderly woman with acute or convalescent COVID-19. This CDR3 is CASSLEPAGTQYF. The CDR3 DNA sequence: TGTGCCAGCAGCTTAGAACCCGCCGGGACCCAGTACTTC.